The 28 T cell receptor beta chains presented below share a single source sample, sequenced in a study of molecular identifiers for immune sequencing clone quantification. TCRdb analysed the PCR reads with MiXCR anew, one entry per CDR3 protein. The sample contains about half a million distinct CDR3 sequences, less than 30% of which appear only once. What was sequenced was naive CD8+ T cells from blood, with Jurkat cell RNA spiked in. Subset: FACS-sorted CD8+CD4-CCR7+CD45RA+ naive T cells. The source of these receptors is a human donor in good health. Some libraries in this study had Jurkat cell RNA spiked in.

There are a few counts of this clonotype. The J gene is TRBJ2-5, the V gene TRBV14; the D gene is possibly TRBD2 (6 bases). The ends were cut back, 0 bases at V and 5 bases at J, with 13 bases in the middle. CDR3 size: 15 residues. The germline gives CDR1 SGHDN, CDR2 FVKESK. The CDR3 loop reads CASSQESTSWETQYF. The CDR3 region has the DNA TGTGCCAGCAGCCAAGAAAGTACTAGCTGGGAGACCCAGTACTTC.

This clonotype appeared a few times. The CDR3 region has the DNA TGTGCCGCGGGACAGGGGTCTGAAGCTTTCTTT. Its protein product is CAAGQGSEAFF. The J gene is TRBJ1-1, the V gene TRBV25-1, with 10 bases identical to TRBD1. The CDR3 is 11 residues long. CDR1 and CDR2 from the germline V gene are MGHDK and SYGVNS. With 11 bases clipped from V and 6 bases from J, the junction kept 3 bases outside the gene matches.

This clonotype was detected only a few times. The V gene is TRBV12-3 or TRBV12-4, the J gene TRBJ2-3, with TRBD1 matching 7 bases. V shed 4 bases and J 5 bases; nucleotides not matched to a gene: 9. This CDR3 spans 15 amino acids. The CDR3 loop is CASSSPRDSKDTQYF. The CDR3 DNA is TGTGCCAGCAGTTCTCCCCGGGACAGTAAAGATACGCAGTATTTT.

This chain links TRBV2 with TRBJ1-4; 8 positions agree with TRBD1. The CDR3 is made up of 20 amino acids. Germline CDR1 SNHLY, CDR2 FYNNEI. V shed 6 bases and J 0 bases; nucleotides not matched to a gene: 18. CDR3 loop: CASRTSLTGTGLSTNEKLFF. CDR3 DNA sequence: TGTGCCAGCAGAACATCGCTAACCGGGACAGGACTATCAACTAATGAAAAACTGTTTTTT.

The chain carries TRBV6-1 and TRBJ2-7, with D uncertain. The CDR3 length is 13 residues. CDR1 is MNHNS, CDR2 SASEGT, per germline. V gave up 6 bases and J gave up 2 bases, with 11 bases separating them. CDR3 region: CASRSGRPYEQYF. The CDR3 region has the DNA TGTGCCAGCAGGTCTGGACGCCCCTACGAGCAGTACTTC.

The chain carries TRBV27 and TRBJ2-7, with D perhaps TRBD1 or TRBD2 (5 bases each). This CDR3 spans 15 amino acids. Germline V gene lookup returns CDR1 MNHEY and CDR2 SMNVEV (reference sequence). The V end lost 4 bases, the J end lost 4 bases, and 17 bases lay between the germline ends. CDR3 region: CASSSSGLGEYEQYF. CDR3 DNA: TGTGCCAGCAGTTCTTCAGGGTTGGGAGAATACGAGCAGTACTTC.

The rearrangement uses TRBV15 and TRBJ2-5, with 8 bases lining up with TRBD1. CDR3 length equals 17 residues. CDR1 is LNHNV, CDR2 YYDKDF, per germline (reference sequence). The V segment lost 1 base and the J segment 2 bases; nucleotides outside the gene matches: 9. The CDR3 DNA reads TGTGCCACCAGCAGAGGAGGGACAGGTGGTCGTCAAGAGACCCAGTACTTC. It encodes CATSRGGTGGRQETQYF.

The V gene is TRBV12-3 or TRBV12-4, the J gene TRBJ2-2; D may match TRBD1 or TRBD2 (6 bases each). With 4 bases removed from V and 6 bases from J, the gap between germline ends came to 15 bases. The CDR3 extends over 15 amino acids. CDR3 sequence: CASSSLGGGAGELFF. In DNA form, the CDR3 reads TGTGCCAGCAGTTCCTTGGGGGGCGGGGCCGGGGAGCTGTTTTTT.

This clonotype showed up many times. The CDR3 is CASSDQRHSYEQYF. The DNA of the CDR3 is TGTGCCAGCAGTGATCAGCGGCACTCCTACGAGCAGTACTTC. The V and J genes are TRBV25-1 and TRBJ2-7, with a weak D call TRBD2 (5 bases). Trimming stripped 3 bases from V and 0 bases from J, with 9 bases between. CDR3 size: 14 residues. Germline V gene sequence: CDR1 MGHDK, CDR2 SYGVNS.

This clonotype has just a few counts. The chain joins TRBV5-5 to TRBJ2-7, with D perhaps matching TRBD1 or TRBD2 (5 bases each). CDR3 size: 15 residues. CDR1 and CDR2 (germline): SGHKS, YYEKEE (reference sequence). V dropped 0 bases and J dropped 3 bases, with 13 bases sitting between them. The CDR3 region has the DNA TGTGCCAGCAGCTTGGTATCAGGGAGCTACTACGAGCAGTACTTC. Amino acid sequence: CASSLVSGSYYEQYF.

The rearrangement links TRBV28 to TRBJ1-1; D may be TRBD1 (5 bases). Trimming removed 5 bases from V and 0 bases from J, with 10 bases in between. Germline V gene data show CDR1 as MDHEN and CDR2 as SYDVKM. CDR3 size: 14 residues. The CDR3 nucleotides read TGTGCCAGCAGTGGGGGGACGATGAACACTGAAGCTTTCTTT. As protein: CASSGGTMNTEAFF.

This clonotype came up many times. The chain employs TRBV12-3 or TRBV12-4 and TRBJ2-7, with D hard to call. Deletions cut 4 bases from V and 0 bases from J, with 13 bases between. The CDR3 has 15 residues. CDR3 amino acids: CASSSPESSSYEQYF. Written as DNA, the CDR3 is TGTGCCAGCAGTTCGCCGGAGTCAAGCTCCTACGAGCAGTACTTC.

This clonotype was seen more than once but under ten times. This chain links TRBV14 with TRBJ1-4; TRBD1 matches 8 bases. The CDR3 spans 19 residues. Germline assignment: CDR1 SGHDN and CDR2 FVKESK. Trimming removed 0 bases from V and 0 bases from J; junction bases left unmatched: 9. Written as DNA, the CDR3 is TGTGCCAGCAGCCAAGAAGCGTGGACAGGGACCACAACTAATGAAAAACTGTTTTTT. Encoded protein: CASSQEAWTGTTTNEKLFF.

This clonotype was observed a single time. The CDR3 ends on some other residue instead of the conserved phenylalanine or tryptophan, so this is likely a read error. This chain uses TRBV5-6 with TRBJ1-2; no clear D. The CDR3 loop spans 15 amino acids. V lost 3 bases and J 4 bases, leaving 16 bases between the germline ends. Looked up from germline, CDR1 is SGHDT and CDR2 is YYEEEE. As DNA, the CDR3 is TGTGCCAGCAGCTCTTCTCGGGATCTGGTCTATGGCTACACCCTC. It yields the protein CASSSSRDLVYGYTL.

The chain joins TRBV6-1 to TRBJ1-1; D unresolved. This CDR3 has 16 residues. Germline V CDR1 and CDR2: MNHNS, SASEGT. Trimming removed 2 bases at V and 5 bases at J, with 18 bases between. CDR3 in amino acids: CASSEINLTLGTEAFF. The CDR3 nucleotides are TGTGCCAGCAGTGAAATTAACTTGACCTTAGGGACTGAAGCTTTCTTT.

A note on this clonotype: A read error may explain this, as a much larger clone is one base away. The chain uses TRBV6-2 or TRBV6-3 and TRBJ1-1; D gene unclear. In germline, CDR1 is MNHEY, CDR2 SVGEGT. The length of the CDR3 is 11 residues. The CDR3 DNA reads as TGTGCCAGCAGTGACACTTATGAAGCTTCCTTT. Protein sequence: CASSDTYEASF.

In this sample, this clonotype turned up many times. J is TRBJ2-3 and V is TRBV6-1; TRBD2 matches 9 bases. The J segment lost 2 bases and the V segment lost 2 bases, leaving 2 bases of the junction unmatched. The CDR3 totals 15 residues. Germline assignment: CDR1 MNHNS and CDR2 SASEGT. In DNA form, the CDR3 reads TGTGCCAGCAGTGAAAGCGGGGGGTTCACAGATACGCAGTATTTT. Translation: CASSESGGFTDTQYF.

Regarding this clonotype: Since no conserved phenylalanine or tryptophan closes the CDR3, a read error is the likely cause. This chain joins TRBV19 and TRBJ2-3; 7 nucleotides agree with TRBD2. Germline CDR1 LNHDA, CDR2 SQIVND (reference sequence). The trim removed 2 bases at V and 11 bases at J, leaving 7 bases unmatched. This CDR3 contains 13 residues. CDR3 in amino acids: CASSIISGGEQYL. The CDR3 nucleotides are TGTGCCAGTAGTATAATTTCGGGGGGTGAGCAGTATCTT.

This clonotype was picked up many times. The V call is TRBV7-9, the J call TRBJ1-5; D is unresolved. The CDR3 is 12 amino acids. The V and J ends lost 2 bases and 4 bases respectively, with 3 bases between them. Looked up from germline, CDR1 is SEHNR and CDR2 is FQNEAQ (reference sequence). The CDR3 protein is CASSLWNQPQHF. In DNA form, the CDR3 reads TGTGCCAGCAGCTTATGGAATCAGCCCCAGCATTTT.

This clonotype showed up many times. The genes are TRBV5-6 and TRBJ1-4; TRBD1 aligns across 8 bases. The length of the CDR3 is 14 residues. Germline V gene lookup returns CDR1 SGHDT and CDR2 YYEEEE. The V and J ends lost 4 bases and 6 bases, in that order; junction bases with no gene match: 5. CDR3 in amino acids: CASSPTGEDEKLFF. DNA for the CDR3: TGTGCCAGCAGCCCGACAGGGGAAGATGAAAAACTGTTTTTT.

This clonotype showed up many times. The chain combines TRBV7-9 with TRBJ2-2; D remains ambiguous. CDR1 and CDR2 (germline): SEHNR, FQNEAQ (reference sequence). This CDR3 is built from 13 residues. V was trimmed by 1 base and J by 6 bases, leaving 6 bases between them. CDR3 residues: CASSLEAAGELFF. CDR3 DNA sequence: TGTGCCAGCAGCTTAGAGGCTGCCGGGGAGCTGTTTTTT.

The V gene is TRBV4-1, the J gene TRBJ2-3; D is ambiguous. The DNA end lines up better with TRBJ1-5; the J call may be wrong. Germline CDR1 and CDR2: MGHRA and YSYEKL. The CDR3 runs to 17 residues. The CDR3 here is CASSQGLRVPNTDTQHF. The DNA of the CDR3 is TGCGCCAGCAGCCAAGGCCTACGAGTCCCGAACACAGATACGCAGCATTTT.

This clonotype has just a few counts. The chain joins TRBV13 to TRBJ2-7, with a tentative D call TRBD1 (6 bases). V lost 3 bases to trimming and J lost 7 bases, with 19 bases between them. Germline V CDR1 and CDR2: PRHDT, FYEKMQ (reference sequence). The CDR3 runs to 15 residues. CDR3 DNA: TGTGCCAGCAGCTTCTTTCGAGGGGGTACGGGGGAGCAGTACTTC. Amino acids: CASSFFRGGTGEQYF.

This clonotype was seen a handful of times. The chain combines TRBV6-1 with TRBJ2-3, with 12 positions matching TRBD2. The CDR3 is made up of 17 amino acids. With V trimmed by 5 bases and J by 2 bases, 8 bases remained unmatched. The germline CDR1 and CDR2 sequences are MNHNS and SASEGT. In DNA form, the CDR3 reads TGTGCCAGCAGTTCTGACGGACTAGCGGGGTACACAGATACGCAGTATTTT. Its translation is CASSSDGLAGYTDTQYF.

Concerning this clonotype itself: This may be a read error: a much more frequent sequence differs by one nucleotide. This chain connects TRBV4-1 to TRBJ1-1; weak D call: TRBD1 (6 bases). The CDR3 runs to 14 residues. Germline values: CDR1 MGHRA, CDR2 YSYEKL. V was clipped by 11 bases and J by 1 base, with 17 bases between them. CDR3 residues: CAARGGPGNTEAFF. DNA of the CDR3: TGCGCCGCAAGAGGGGGGCCCGGGAACACTGAAGCTTTCTTT.

This clonotype came up many times. Germline and junction disagree at one end, which may indicate a read error. The V call is TRBV4-3, the J call TRBJ2-7; 9 bases line up with TRBD1. This CDR3 is built from 14 residues. Germline V CDR1 and CDR2: LGHNA, YSLEER. CDR3 sequence reads: CASSPGTGFYEQYF. CDR3 bases: TGTGCCAGCAGCCCCGGGACAGGGTTCTACGAGCAGTACTTC.

The sample holds many counts of this clonotype. This sequence joins TRBV6-6 and TRBJ2-1, with unresolved D. CDR1 is MNHNY, CDR2 SVGAGI, per germline (reference sequence). The CDR3 runs to 11 residues. Trimming cost V 5 bases and J 10 bases, with 9 bases left between them. The CDR3 spells CASSPSYEQFF. DNA for the CDR3: TGTGCCAGCAGTCCCTCCTACGAGCAGTTCTTC.

This rearrangement joins TRBV27 to TRBJ2-7; TRBD1 is a possible D gene (5 bases). The V gene lost 0 bases and the J gene lost 1 base, with 16 bases spanning the gap. The CDR3 is 17 residues long. Germline V gene data show CDR1 as MNHEY and CDR2 as SMNVEV (reference sequence). The CDR3 here is CASSLSKPGPGSYEQYF. The CDR3 DNA reads as TGTGCCAGCAGTTTATCGAAACCAGGGCCAGGATCCTACGAGCAGTACTTC.